This TCR beta chain emerged from a study of a mutant IDH1 vaccine in newly diagnosed glioma. Whole-study context: Pretreatment consisted of radiotherapy, temozolomide, or both, with most receiving both.

Details on this clone: The antigen remains undetermined.

Overall study findings and caveats: Pseudoprogression appears to have had no connection to changes in top peripheral T cell clonotypes. Evidence of vaccine-induced immune responses was documented in 85% to 95% of patients.

Between the trimmed V and J ends, which lost 2 bases and 0 bases, there was a span of 15 bases. CDR1 and CDR2 from the germline V gene are SGHKS and YYEKEE (reference sequence). CDR3 length: 17 amino acids. Time point noted: baseline, week 1 (first vaccination visit). Treatment: pre-vaccination baseline after standard-of-care therapy. Donors had new IDH1-mutant astrocytomas of WHO grade 3 or 4 (ATRX-lost). Using immunoSEQ multiplex PCR, the repertoire was profiled, and TCRdb retains in-frame clones only, with some absent. The repertoire includes 59,000 or so clones, 75% to 95% of them detected once, and approximately 2.4% sits in the top ten.

The TCR originated in a middle-aged man with glioma. The chain carries TRBV5-5 and TRBJ1-3; D is undetermined. The material was PBMCs, obtained from a glioma patient treated with radiotherapy, temozolomide or both. This CDR3 is CASSLRPPGDSGNTIYF. DNA for the CDR3: TGTGCCAGCAGCTTACGACCCCCGGGCGACTCTGGAAACACCATATATTTT.